This T cell receptor (beta chain) originates from a study of graft-versus-host responses after intestinal transplantation. Study as a whole: The study gave all recipients anti-thymocyte globulin induction, then tacrolimus and steroids for 2 to 3 years.

Deletions cut 6 bases from V and 0 bases from J, with 18 bases between. This CDR3 contains 17 residues. CDR1 and CDR2 (germline): LNHDA, SQIVND (reference sequence). Assay used: immunoSEQ multiplex PCR; TCRdb lists only in-frame clones, some missing. The repertoire includes under 20,000 clones, approximately 86% of them detected once, and just under 9.5% sits in the top ten. This chain uses TRBV19 with TRBJ1-5, with D hard to call. The TCR was taken from a human patient who received an intestinal transplant, so some T cells may come from the graft donor. The specimen comprised PBMCs, sampled just over 230 days after intestinal transplant. CDR3 DNA sequence: TGTGCCAGTAGCCCTCCTCCCATTATGGATAGCAATCAGCCCCAGCATTTT. Translating it yields CASSPPPIMDSNQPQHF.